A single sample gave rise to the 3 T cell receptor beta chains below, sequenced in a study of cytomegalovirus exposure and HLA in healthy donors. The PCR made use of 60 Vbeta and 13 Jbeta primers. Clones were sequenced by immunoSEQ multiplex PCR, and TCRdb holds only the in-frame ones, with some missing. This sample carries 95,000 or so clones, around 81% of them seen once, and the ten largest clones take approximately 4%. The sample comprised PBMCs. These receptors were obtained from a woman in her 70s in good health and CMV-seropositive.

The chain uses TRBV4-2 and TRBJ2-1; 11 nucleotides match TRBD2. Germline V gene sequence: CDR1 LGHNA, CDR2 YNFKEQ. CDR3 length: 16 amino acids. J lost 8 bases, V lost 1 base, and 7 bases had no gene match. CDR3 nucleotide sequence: TGTGCCAGCAGCCAAGTGGGGATAGCGGGAGGGCATGAGCAGTTCTTC. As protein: CASSQVGIAGGHEQFF.

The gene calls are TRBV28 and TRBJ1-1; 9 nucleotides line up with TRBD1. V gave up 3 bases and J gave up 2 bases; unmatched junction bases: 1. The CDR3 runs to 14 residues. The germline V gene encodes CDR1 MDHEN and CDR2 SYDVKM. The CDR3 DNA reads TGTGCCAGCAGTTTGGGACAGGGCAACACTGAAGCTTTCTTT. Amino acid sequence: CASSLGQGNTEAFF.

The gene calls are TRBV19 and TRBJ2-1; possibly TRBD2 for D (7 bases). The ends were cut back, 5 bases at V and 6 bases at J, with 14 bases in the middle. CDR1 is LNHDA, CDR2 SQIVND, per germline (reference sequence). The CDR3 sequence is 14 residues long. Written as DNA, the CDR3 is TGTGCCAGTAGTGGGAGGGGGGGGGTCAATGAGCAGTTCTTC. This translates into CASSGRGGVNEQFF.